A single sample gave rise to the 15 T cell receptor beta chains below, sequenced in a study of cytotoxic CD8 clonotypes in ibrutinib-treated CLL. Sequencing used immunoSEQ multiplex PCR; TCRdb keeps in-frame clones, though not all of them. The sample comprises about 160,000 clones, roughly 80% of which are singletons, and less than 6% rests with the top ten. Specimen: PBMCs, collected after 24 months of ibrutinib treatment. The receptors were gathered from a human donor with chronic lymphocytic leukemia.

The CDR3 is CASSFALTAYEQYF. The CDR3 DNA reads TGTGCCAGCAGCTTCGCTTTGACGGCCTACGAGCAGTACTTC. The V and J genes are TRBV7-2 and TRBJ2-7; D is uncertain. The CDR3 totals 14 residues. Germline CDR1 SGHTA, CDR2 FQGNSA. The V gene lost 3 bases and the J gene lost 2 bases, with 11 bases spanning the gap.

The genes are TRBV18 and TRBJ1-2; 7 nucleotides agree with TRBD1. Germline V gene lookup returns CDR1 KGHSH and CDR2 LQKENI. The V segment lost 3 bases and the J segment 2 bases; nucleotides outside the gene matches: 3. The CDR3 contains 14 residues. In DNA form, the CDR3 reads TGTGCCAGCTCACCCTCACAGGGGAACTATGGCTACACCTTC. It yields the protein CASSPSQGNYGYTF.

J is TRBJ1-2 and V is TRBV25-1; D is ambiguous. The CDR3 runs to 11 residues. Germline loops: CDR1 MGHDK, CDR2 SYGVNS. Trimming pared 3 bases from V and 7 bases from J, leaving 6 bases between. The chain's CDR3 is CASSEVSGYTF. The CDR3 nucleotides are TGTGCCAGCAGTGAGGTTTCTGGCTACACCTTC.

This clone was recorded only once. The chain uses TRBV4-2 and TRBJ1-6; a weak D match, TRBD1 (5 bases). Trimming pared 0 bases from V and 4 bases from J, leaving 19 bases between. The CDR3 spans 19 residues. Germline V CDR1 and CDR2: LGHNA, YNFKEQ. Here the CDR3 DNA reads TGTGCCAGCAGCCAAGAAGAGGGGACGGGGACTTTGTATAATTCACCCCTCCACTTT. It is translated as CASSQEEGTGTLYNSPLHF.

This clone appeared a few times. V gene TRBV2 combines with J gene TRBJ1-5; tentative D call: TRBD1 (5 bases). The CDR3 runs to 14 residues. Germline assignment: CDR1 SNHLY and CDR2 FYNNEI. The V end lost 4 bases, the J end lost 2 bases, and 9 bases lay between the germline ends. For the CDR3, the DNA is TGTGCCAGCAGTGCTGGCAGGGGCAATCAGCCCCAGCATTTT. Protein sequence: CASSAGRGNQPQHF.

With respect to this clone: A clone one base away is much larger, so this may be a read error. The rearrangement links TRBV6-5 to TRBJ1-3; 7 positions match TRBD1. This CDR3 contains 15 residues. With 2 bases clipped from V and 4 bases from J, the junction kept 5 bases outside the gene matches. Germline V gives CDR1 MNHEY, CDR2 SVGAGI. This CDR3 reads CASSYDRAKGNTIYF. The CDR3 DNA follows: TGTGCCAGCAGTTACGACAGGGCGAAAGGAAACACCATATATTTT.

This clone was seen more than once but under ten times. The CDR3 spells CASSVDTGGYTF. CDR3 DNA sequence: TGTGCCAGCAGCGTAGACACAGGCGGCTACACCTTC. The chain employs TRBV9 and TRBJ1-2, with D possibly being TRBD1 (5 bases). V shed 0 bases and J shed 8 bases, with 8 bases lying between them. Germline V gene sequence: CDR1 SGDLS, CDR2 YYNGEE. The CDR3 loop spans 12 amino acids. Variable domain in full (rest from reference TRBV9 and TRBJ1-2): DSGVTQTPKHLITATGQRVTLRCSPRSGDLSVYWYQQSLDQGLQFLIQYYNGEERAKGNILERFSAQQFPDLHSELNLSSLELGDSALYFCASSVDTGGYTFGSGTRLTVV.

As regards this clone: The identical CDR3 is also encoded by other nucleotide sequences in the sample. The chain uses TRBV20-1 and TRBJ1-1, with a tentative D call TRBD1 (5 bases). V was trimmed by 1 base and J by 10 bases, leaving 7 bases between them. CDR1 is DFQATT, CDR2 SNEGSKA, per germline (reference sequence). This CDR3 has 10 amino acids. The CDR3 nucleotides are TGCAGTGCTAGAGGGGGCCGAGCTTTCTTT. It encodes CSARGGRAFF.

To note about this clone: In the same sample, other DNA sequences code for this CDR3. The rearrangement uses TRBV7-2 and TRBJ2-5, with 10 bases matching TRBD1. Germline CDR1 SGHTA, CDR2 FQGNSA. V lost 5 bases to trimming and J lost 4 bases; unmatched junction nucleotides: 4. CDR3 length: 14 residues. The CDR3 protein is CASSRDRGGETQYF. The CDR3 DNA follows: TGTGCCAGCAGCCGGGACAGGGGAGGAGAGACCCAGTACTTC. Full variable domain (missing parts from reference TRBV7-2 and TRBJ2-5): GAGVSQSPSNKVTEKGKDVELRCDPISGHTALYWYRQSLGQGLEFLIYFQGNSAPDKSGLPSDRFSAERTGGSVSTLTIQRTQQEDSAVYLCASSRDRGGETQYFGPGTRLLVL.

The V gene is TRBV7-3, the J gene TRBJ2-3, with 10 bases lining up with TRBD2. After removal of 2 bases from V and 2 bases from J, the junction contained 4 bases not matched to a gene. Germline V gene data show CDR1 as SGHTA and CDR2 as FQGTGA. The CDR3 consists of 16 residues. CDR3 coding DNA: TGTGCCAGCAGCTTACTAGCGGGAGTCCCCACAGATACGCAGTATTTT. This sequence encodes CASSLLAGVPTDTQYF.

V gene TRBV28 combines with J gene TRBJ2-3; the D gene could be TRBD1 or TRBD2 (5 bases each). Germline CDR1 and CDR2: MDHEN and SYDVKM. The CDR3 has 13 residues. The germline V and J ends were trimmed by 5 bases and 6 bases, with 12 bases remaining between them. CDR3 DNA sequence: TGTGCCAGCAGTAGGGGAGATTTCGATACGCAGTATTTT. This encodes CASSRGDFDTQYF.

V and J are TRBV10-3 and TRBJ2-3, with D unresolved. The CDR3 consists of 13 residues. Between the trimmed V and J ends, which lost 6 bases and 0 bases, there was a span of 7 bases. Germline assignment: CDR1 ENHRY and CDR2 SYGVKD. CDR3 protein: CAIRPPSTDTQYF. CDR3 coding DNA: TGTGCCATCAGGCCCCCTAGCACAGATACGCAGTATTTT.

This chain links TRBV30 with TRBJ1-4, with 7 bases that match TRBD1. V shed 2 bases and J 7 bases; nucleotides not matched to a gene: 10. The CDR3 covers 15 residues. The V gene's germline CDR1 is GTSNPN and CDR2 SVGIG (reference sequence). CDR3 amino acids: CAWSPYRGWGEKLFF. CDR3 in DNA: TGTGCCTGGAGTCCCTACAGGGGATGGGGTGAAAAACTGTTTTTT.

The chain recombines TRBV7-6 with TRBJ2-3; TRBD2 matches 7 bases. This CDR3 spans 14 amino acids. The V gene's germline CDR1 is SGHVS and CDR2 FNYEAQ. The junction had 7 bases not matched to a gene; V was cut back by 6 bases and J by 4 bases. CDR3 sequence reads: CASSSSTSADTQYF. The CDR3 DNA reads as TGTGCCAGCAGTTCCTCCACTAGCGCAGATACGCAGTATTTT.

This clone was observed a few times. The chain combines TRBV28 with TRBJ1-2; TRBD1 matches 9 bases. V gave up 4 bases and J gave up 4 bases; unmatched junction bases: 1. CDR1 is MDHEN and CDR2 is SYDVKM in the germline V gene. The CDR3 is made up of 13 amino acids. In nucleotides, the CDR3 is TGTGCCAGCAGTTCGACAGGGGGCTATGGCTACACCTTC. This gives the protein CASSSTGGYGYTF.